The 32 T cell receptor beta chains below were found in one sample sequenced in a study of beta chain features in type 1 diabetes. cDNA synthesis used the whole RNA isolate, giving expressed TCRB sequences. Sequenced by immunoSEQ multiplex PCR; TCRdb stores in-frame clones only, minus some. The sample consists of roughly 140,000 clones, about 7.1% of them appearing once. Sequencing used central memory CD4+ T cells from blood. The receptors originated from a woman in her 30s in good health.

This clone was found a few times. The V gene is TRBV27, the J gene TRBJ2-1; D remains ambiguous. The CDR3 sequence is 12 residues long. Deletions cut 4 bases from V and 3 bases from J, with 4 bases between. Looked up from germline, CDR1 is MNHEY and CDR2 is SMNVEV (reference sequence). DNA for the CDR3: TGTGCCAGCAGTTCCTACTACAATGAGCAGTTCTTC. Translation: CASSSYYNEQFF.

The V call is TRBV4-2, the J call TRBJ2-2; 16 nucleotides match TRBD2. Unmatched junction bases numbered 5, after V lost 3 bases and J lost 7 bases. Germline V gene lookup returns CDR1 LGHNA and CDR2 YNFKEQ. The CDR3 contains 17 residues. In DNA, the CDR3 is TGTGCCAGCAGCCAGGGGACTAGCGGGAGGGCCATCGGGGAGCTGTTTTTT. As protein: CASSQGTSGRAIGELFF.

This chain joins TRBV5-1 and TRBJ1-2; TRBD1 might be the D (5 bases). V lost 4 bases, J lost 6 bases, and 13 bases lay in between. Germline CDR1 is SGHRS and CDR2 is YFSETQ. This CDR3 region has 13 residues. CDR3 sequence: CASSVQGGDGYTF. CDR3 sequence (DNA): TGCGCCAGCAGCGTGCAGGGAGGGGATGGCTACACCTTC.

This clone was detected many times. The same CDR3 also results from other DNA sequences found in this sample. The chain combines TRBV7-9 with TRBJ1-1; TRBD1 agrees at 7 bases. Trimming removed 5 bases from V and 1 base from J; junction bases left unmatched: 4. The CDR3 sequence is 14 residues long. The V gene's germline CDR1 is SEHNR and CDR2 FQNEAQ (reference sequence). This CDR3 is CASSLTGKNTEAFF. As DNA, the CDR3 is TGTGCCAGCAGCCTGACAGGGAAGAACACTGAAGCTTTCTTT.

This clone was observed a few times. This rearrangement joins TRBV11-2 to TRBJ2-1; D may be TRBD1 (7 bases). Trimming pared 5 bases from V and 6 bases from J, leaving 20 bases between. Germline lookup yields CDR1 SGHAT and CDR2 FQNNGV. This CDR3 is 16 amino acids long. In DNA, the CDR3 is TGTGCCAGCAGCGCCCAGGGGGGCGGGCGAAGCAATGAGCAGTTCTTC. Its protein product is CASSAQGGGRSNEQFF.

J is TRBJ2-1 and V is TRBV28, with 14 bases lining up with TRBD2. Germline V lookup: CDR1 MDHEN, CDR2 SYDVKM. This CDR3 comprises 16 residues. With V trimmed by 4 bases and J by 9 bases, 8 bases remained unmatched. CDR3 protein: CASSSLGTSGSSEQFF. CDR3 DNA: TGTGCCAGCAGTTCCCTCGGGACTAGCGGGAGTAGTGAGCAGTTCTTC.

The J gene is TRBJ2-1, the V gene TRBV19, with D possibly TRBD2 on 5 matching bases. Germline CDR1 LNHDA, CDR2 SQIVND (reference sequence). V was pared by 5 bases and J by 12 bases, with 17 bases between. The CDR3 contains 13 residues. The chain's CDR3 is CASSSRQRGGQFF. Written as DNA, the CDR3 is TGTGCCAGTAGTTCTCGACAAAGAGGAGGGCAGTTCTTC.

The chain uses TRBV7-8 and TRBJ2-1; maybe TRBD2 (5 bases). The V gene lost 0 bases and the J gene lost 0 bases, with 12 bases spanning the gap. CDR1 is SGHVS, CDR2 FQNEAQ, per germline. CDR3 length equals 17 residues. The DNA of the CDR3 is TGTGCCAGCAGCTTAGCGGAGCGGTTTGGCTCCTACAATGAGCAGTTCTTC. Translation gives CASSLAERFGSYNEQFF.

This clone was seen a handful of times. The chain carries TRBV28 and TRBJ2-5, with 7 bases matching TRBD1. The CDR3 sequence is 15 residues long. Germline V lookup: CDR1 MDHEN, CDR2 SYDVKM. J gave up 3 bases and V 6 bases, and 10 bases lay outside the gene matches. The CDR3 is CASRKLDREKETQYF. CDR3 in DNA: TGTGCCAGCAGAAAGCTCGACAGGGAAAAAGAGACCCAGTACTTC.

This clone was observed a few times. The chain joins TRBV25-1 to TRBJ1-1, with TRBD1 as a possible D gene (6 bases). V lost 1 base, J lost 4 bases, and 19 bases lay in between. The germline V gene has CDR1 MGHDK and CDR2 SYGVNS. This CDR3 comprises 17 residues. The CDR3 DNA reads TGTGCCAGCAGTGAATCTCGAGGGACATCTTCGATCACTGAAGCTTTCTTT. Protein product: CASSESRGTSSITEAFF.

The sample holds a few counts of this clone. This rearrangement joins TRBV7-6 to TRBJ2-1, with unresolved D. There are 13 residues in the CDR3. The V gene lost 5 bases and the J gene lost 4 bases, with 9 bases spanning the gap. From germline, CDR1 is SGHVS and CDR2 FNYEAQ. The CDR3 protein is CASSTQRYNEQFF. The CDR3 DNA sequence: TGTGCCAGCAGCACCCAACGGTACAATGAGCAGTTCTTC.

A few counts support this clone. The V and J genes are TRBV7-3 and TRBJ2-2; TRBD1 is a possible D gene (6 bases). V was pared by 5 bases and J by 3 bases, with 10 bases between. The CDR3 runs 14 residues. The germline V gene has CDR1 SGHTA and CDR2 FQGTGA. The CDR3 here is CASSPNRDTGELFF. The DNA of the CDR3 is TGTGCCAGCAGCCCAAACAGGGACACCGGGGAGCTGTTTTTT.

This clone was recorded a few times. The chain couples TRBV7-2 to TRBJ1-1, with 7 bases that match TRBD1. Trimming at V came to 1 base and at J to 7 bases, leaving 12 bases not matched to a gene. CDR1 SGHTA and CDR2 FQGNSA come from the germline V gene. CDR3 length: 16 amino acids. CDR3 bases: TGTGCCAGCAGCTTAGTGGTCAGTAGGGGGCCCATTGAAGCTTTCTTT. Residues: CASSLVVSRGPIEAFF. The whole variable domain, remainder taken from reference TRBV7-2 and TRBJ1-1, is GAGVSQSPSNKVTEKGKDVELRCDPISGHTALYWYRQSLGQGLEFLIYFQGNSAPDKSGLPSDRFSAERTGGSVSTLTIQRTQQEDSAVYLCASSLVVSRGPIEAFFGQGTRLTVV.

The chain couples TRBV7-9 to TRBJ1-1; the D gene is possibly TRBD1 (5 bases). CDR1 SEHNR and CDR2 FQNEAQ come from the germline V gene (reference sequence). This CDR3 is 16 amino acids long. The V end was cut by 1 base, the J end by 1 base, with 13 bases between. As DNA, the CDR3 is TGTGCCAGCAGCTTAGGTATCGGAAGGGGGAACACTGAAGCTTTCTTT. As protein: CASSLGIGRGNTEAFF.

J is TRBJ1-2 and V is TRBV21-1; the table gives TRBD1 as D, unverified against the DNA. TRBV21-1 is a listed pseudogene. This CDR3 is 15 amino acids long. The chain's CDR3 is CASSKRVTGAYGYTF. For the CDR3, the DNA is TGTGCCAGCAGCAAAAGGGTGACAGGGGCGTATGGCTACACCTTC.

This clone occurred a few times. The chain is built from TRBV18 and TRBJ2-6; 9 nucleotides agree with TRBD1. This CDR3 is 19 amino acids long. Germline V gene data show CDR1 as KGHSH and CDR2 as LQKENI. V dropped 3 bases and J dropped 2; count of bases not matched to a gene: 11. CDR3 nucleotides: TGTGCCAGCTCACCTACGGCAGGACAGGGGATCCCTGGGGCCAACGTCCTGACTTTC. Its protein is CASSPTAGQGIPGANVLTF.

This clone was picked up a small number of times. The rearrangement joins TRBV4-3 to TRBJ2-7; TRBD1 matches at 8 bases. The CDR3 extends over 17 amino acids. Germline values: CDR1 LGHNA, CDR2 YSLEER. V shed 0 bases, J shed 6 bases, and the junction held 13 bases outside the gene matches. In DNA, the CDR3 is TGCGCCAGCAGCCAAGAGCCTCCACGGACAGGGTTGGGCGAGCAGTACTTC. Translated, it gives CASSQEPPRTGLGEQYF.

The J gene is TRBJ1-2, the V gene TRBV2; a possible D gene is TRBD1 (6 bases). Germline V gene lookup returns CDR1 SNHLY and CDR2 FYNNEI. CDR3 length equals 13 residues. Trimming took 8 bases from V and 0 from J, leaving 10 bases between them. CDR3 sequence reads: CASQTGSNYGYTF. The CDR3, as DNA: TGTGCCAGCCAAACAGGGTCTAACTATGGCTACACCTTC.

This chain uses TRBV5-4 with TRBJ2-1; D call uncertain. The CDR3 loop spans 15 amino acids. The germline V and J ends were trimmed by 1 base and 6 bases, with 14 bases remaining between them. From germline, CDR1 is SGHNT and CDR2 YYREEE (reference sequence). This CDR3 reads CASSLIGESTNEQFF. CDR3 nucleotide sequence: TGTGCCAGCAGCTTGATCGGAGAAAGTACCAATGAGCAGTTCTTC.

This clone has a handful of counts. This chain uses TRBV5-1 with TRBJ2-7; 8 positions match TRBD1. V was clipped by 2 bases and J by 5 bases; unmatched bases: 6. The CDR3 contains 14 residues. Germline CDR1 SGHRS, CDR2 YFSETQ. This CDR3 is CASSLRQGSNEQYF. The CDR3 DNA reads TGCGCCAGCAGCTTAAGACAGGGGAGTAACGAGCAGTACTTC.

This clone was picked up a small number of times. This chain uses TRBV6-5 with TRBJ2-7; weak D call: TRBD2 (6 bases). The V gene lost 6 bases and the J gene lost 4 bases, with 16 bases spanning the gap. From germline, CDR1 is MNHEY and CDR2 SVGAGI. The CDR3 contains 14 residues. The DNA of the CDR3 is TGTGCCAGCAGCCGAACGGGGGACTCGTACGAGCAGTACTTC. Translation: CASSRTGDSYEQYF.

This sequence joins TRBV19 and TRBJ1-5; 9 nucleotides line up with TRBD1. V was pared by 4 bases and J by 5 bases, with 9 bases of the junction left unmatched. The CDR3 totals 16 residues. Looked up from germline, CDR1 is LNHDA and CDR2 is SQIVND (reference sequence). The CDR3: CASSTGGGTGHQPQHF. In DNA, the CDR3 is TGTGCCAGTAGTACAGGAGGAGGGACAGGGCATCAGCCCCAGCATTTT.

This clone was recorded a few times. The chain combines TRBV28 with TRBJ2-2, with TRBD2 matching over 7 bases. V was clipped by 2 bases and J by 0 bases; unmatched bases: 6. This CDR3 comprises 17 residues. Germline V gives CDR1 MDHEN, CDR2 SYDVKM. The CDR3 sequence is CASSLRLAVANTGELFF. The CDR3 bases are TGTGCCAGCAGTTTACGGCTAGCGGTCGCGAACACCGGGGAGCTGTTTTTT.

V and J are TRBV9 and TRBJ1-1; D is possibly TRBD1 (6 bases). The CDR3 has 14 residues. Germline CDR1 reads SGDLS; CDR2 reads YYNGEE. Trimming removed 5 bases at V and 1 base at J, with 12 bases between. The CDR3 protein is CASSPTTGNTEAFF. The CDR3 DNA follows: TGTGCCAGCAGTCCCACGACAGGGAACACTGAAGCTTTCTTT.

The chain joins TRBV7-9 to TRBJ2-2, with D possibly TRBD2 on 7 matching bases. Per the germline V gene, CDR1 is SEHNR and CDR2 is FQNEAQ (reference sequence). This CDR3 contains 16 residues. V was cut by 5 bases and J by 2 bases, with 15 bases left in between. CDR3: CASSKAGQRNTGELFF. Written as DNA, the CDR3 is TGTGCCAGCAGCAAAGCGGGACAACGAAACACCGGGGAGCTGTTTTTT.

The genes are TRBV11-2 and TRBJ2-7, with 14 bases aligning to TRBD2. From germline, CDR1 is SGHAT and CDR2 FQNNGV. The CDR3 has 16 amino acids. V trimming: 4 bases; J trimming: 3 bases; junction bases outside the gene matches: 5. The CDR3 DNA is TGTGCCAGCAGCTCCAGACTAGCGGGAGGGCACTACGAGCAGTACTTC. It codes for CASSSRLAGGHYEQYF. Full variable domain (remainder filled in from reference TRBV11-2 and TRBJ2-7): EAGVAQSPRYKIIEKRQSVAFWCNPISGHATLYWYQQILGQGPKLLIQFQNNGVVDDSQLPKDRFSAERLKGVDSTLKIQPAKLEDSAVYLCASSSRLAGGHYEQYFGPGTRLTVT.

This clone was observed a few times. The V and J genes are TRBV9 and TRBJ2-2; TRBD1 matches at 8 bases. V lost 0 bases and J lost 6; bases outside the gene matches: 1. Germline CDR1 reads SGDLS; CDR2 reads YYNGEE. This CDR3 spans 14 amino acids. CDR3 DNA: TGTGCCAGCAGCGTAGAACAGGGGGCCGGGGAGCTGTTTTTT. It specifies CASSVEQGAGELFF.

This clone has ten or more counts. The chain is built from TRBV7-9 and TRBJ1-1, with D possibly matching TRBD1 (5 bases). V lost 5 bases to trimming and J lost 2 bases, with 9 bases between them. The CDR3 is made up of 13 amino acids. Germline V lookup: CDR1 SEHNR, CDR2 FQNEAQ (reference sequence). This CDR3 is CASSPTDNTEAFF. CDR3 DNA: TGTGCCAGCAGCCCGACAGACAACACTGAAGCTTTCTTT.

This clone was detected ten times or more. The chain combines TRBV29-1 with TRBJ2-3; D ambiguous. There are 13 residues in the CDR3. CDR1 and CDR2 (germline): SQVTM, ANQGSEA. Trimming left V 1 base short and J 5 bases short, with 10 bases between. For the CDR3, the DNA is TGCAGCGTTGAAGGGTCGGGTATAGATACGCAGTATTTT. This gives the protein CSVEGSGIDTQYF.

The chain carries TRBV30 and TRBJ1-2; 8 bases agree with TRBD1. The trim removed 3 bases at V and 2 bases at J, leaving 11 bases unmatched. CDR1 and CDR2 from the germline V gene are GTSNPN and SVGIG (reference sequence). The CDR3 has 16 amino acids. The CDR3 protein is CAWSARERTGNYGYTF. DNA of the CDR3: TGTGCCTGGAGCGCGAGAGAAAGGACAGGGAACTATGGCTACACCTTC.

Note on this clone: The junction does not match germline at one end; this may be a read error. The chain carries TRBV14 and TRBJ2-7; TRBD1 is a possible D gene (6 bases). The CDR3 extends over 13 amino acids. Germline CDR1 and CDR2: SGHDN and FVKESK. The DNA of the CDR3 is TGTGCCAGCAGCCAAGGCTGGGACAACCTTACTCCCTTC. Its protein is CASSQGWDNLTPF.

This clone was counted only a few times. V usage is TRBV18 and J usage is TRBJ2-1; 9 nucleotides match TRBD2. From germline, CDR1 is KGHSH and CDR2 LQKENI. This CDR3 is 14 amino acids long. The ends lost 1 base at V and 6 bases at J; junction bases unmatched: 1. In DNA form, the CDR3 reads TGTGCCAGCTCACCACAGGGACTAGCCAATGAGCAGTTCTTC. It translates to CASSPQGLANEQFF.